These 10 T cell receptor beta chains share one sample of origin, sequenced in a study of OX40 agonist ivuxolimab in advanced cancers. Sequencing used immunoSEQ multiplex PCR; TCRdb keeps in-frame clones, though not all of them. There are more than 65,000 clones in the sample; about 91% occur only once, and less than 0.65% lies in the top ten. Sequencing was performed on CD4+ or CD8+ T cells sorted from blood, taken in a trial of the OX40 agonist ivuxolimab. The receptors derive from an adult with an advanced solid tumor such as melanoma, head and neck, liver or kidney cancer.

The gene calls are TRBV5-6 and TRBJ2-2, with D possibly TRBD1 on 6 matching bases. The V end was cut by 3 bases, the J end by 7 bases, with 16 bases between. The CDR3 has 15 amino acids. Germline CDR1 is SGHDT and CDR2 is YYEEEE. The CDR3: CASSSVGARFGELFF. In DNA form, the CDR3 reads TGTGCCAGCAGCTCGGTGGGGGCACGTTTCGGGGAGCTGTTTTTT.

This sequence joins TRBV18 and TRBJ2-2; either TRBD1 or TRBD2 may fit D (5 bases each). The CDR3 totals 17 residues. Germline V gives CDR1 KGHSH, CDR2 LQKENI. With 5 bases removed from V and 1 base from J, the gap between germline ends came to 17 bases. The CDR3 bases are TGTGCCAGCTCAAAAAGCTTAGGGACGGTGAACACCGGGGAGCTGTTTTTT. It translates to CASSKSLGTVNTGELFF.

The chain has TRBV6-5 and TRBJ1-1, with D hard to call. V dropped 3 bases and J dropped 0 bases, with 14 bases sitting between them. There are 16 residues in the CDR3. CDR1 is MNHEY, CDR2 SVGAGI, per germline. CDR3 sequence: CASSYIAPPMNTEAFF. Written as DNA, the CDR3 is TGTGCCAGCAGTTATATAGCCCCCCCTATGAACACTGAAGCTTTCTTT.

This rearrangement joins TRBV7-6 to TRBJ2-3; the D is unclear. CDR3 size: 12 residues. CDR1 is SGHVS, CDR2 FNYEAQ, per germline. Trimming stripped 1 base from V and 4 bases from J, with 3 bases between. CDR3 region: CASSLVADTQYF. CDR3 DNA sequence: TGTGCCAGCAGCTTAGTAGCAGATACGCAGTATTTT.

The rearrangement links TRBV9 to TRBJ1-5; 7 bases agree with TRBD1. Trimming removed 4 bases from V and 4 bases from J; junction bases left unmatched: 5. Germline CDR1 is SGDLS and CDR2 is YYNGEE. The CDR3 contains 14 residues. This CDR3 reads CASSQGTVNQPQHF. The CDR3 coding sequence is TGTGCCAGCAGCCAGGGGACAGTGAATCAGCCCCAGCATTTT.

This chain connects TRBV18 to TRBJ1-3, with D tentatively TRBD1 (5 bases). The CDR3 runs 15 residues. The germline gives CDR1 KGHSH, CDR2 LQKENI. V was shortened by 3 bases and J by 1 base, with 10 bases between the two germline ends. This CDR3 is CASSPRQGSGNTIYF. The DNA of the CDR3 is TGTGCCAGCTCACCGCGCCAGGGTTCTGGAAACACCATATATTTT.

The V call is TRBV7-8, the J call TRBJ1-2; perhaps TRBD1 as D (5 bases). The germline gives CDR1 SGHVS, CDR2 FQNEAQ. The V end lost 0 bases, the J end lost 5 bases, and 13 bases lay between the germline ends. CDR3 length: 15 residues. CDR3 loop: CASSLAQGLGYGYTF. Written as DNA, the CDR3 is TGTGCCAGCAGCTTAGCGCAGGGACTGGGGTATGGCTACACCTTC.

This rearrangement joins TRBV6-1 to TRBJ1-5; 7 bases fit TRBD1. Per the germline V gene, CDR1 is MNHNS and CDR2 is SASEGT. CDR3 length: 15 residues. Trimming took 6 bases from V and 2 from J; bases not matched to a gene: 7. This CDR3 reads CASRKQGSGNQPQHF. The CDR3 DNA reads as TGTGCCAGCAGGAAACAGGGGTCTGGCAATCAGCCCCAGCATTTT.

This sequence joins TRBV20-1 and TRBJ1-2; no firm D call. CDR3 length equals 11 residues. CDR1 is DFQATT, CDR2 SNEGSKA, per germline (reference sequence). Trimming cost V 7 bases and J 2 bases, with 8 bases left between them. The CDR3 sequence: CSDQANYGYTF. CDR3 coding DNA: TGCAGTGATCAGGCGAACTATGGCTACACCTTC.

The gene calls are TRBV4-1 and TRBJ2-3; 7 nucleotides match TRBD2. The CDR3 has 16 amino acids. V trimming: 1 base; J trimming: 0 bases; junction bases outside the gene matches: 4. Germline V gene data show CDR1 as MGHRA and CDR2 as YSYEKL. This CDR3 is CASSQVTGGSTDTQYF. DNA for the CDR3: TGCGCCAGCAGCCAAGTTACGGGGGGTAGCACAGATACGCAGTATTTT.